This TCR beta chain was retrieved from a study of spatial heterogeneity in lung cancer. Study at large: The study consistently detected more beta-chain than alpha-chain sequences. On average, each unique TCR and UMI combination appeared more than ten times in raw reads.

Via MiXCR, TCRdb re-called the 5' RACE reads, giving one row per CDR3 protein. The sample yields fewer than 20,000 distinct CDR3 sequences, about 6.1% seen once. Deletions cut 2 bases from V and 10 bases from J, with 12 bases between. The CDR3 covers 14 residues. The germline V gene encodes CDR1 MNHNS and CDR2 SASEGT. Stated time point: sample taken at primary tumor resection. In each case, whole RNA from tumor, nontumor lung or frozen PBMC was sequenced unsorted. The study's findings and limits: Within tumors, counts of expanded alpha and beta TCRs tracked tumor mutation counts.

Many counts were recorded for this clonotype. Its antigen remains unidentified. This beta chain was picked up by a library intended for alpha chains and is off target, so its count carries little meaning. The sequences come from lung tumor tissue, collected at surgery. This chain joins TRBV6-1 and TRBJ1-6, with a weak D call TRBD1 (6 bases). The clonotype comes from a female donor with early-stage non-small cell lung cancer. The CDR3 region is CASSERGSESPLHF. The CDR3 nucleotides read TGTGCCAGCAGTGAAAGGGGGTCGGAATCACCCCTCCACTTT.